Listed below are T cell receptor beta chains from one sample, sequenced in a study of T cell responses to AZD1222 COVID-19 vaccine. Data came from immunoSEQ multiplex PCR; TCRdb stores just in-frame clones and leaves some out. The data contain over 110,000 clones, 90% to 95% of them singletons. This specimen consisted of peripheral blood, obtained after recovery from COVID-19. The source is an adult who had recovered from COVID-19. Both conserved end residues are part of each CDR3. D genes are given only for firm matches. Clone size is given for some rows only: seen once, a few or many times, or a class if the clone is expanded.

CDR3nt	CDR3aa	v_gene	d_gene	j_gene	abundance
TGTGCCAGCAGCTTGGATGGGCTAGCGGGCCTCGAGCAATACTTC	CASSLDGLAGLEQYF	TRBV5-4	TRBD2	TRBJ2-7	NA
TGTGCCAGCTCAACCTCTTCCGGGACCCAGCGGTTCTTC	CASSTSSGTQRFF	TRBV2	NA	TRBJ2-1	NA
TGTGCCAGCAGCTTAAAGGGGCAGGGGAGGGGAGACACTGAAGCTTTCTTT	CASSLKGQGRGDTEAFF	TRBV7-3	NA	TRBJ1-1	NA
TGCGCCAGCAGCTCCACAGGGGTGAACACTGAAGCTTTCTTT	CASSSTGVNTEAFF	TRBV5-1	TRBD1	TRBJ1-1	once
TGTGCCAGCTCACCACCGGGACAGGGGCCCTACGAGCAGTACTTC	CASSPPGQGPYEQYF	TRBV18	TRBD1	TRBJ2-7	NA
TGTGCCAGCTCACCGACAGAATCCTACGAGCAGTACTTC	CASSPTESYEQYF	TRBV18	NA	TRBJ2-7	NA
TGTGCCAGCAGTCCATTACTAGGACTAGCGGGAATCGACGAGCAGTACTTC	CASSPLLGLAGIDEQYF	TRBV6-6	TRBD2	TRBJ2-7	NA
TGTGCCAGCAGCCACCCGGGGGCCTACGAGCAGTACTTC	CASSHPGAYEQYF	TRBV5-4	NA	TRBJ2-7	NA
TGTGCCAGCAGTACTCCGGGACAGGGTGTGGATACGCAGTATTTT	CASSTPGQGVDTQYF	TRBV28	TRBD1	TRBJ2-3	NA
TGTGCCAGCAGCTTGCGGGGAAATGAAAAACTGTTTTTT	CASSLRGNEKLFF	TRBV5-4	NA	TRBJ1-4	once
TGCAGTGCTAGTACGGGGAGGGACACTGAAGCTTTCTTT	CSASTGRDTEAFF	TRBV20-1	NA	TRBJ1-1	NA
TGTGCCAGTAGTACTTACAGGGGTGGAGGGGCTGGGGCCAACGTCCTGACTTTC	CASSTYRGGGAGANVLTF	TRBV19	NA	TRBJ2-6	once
TGTGCCAGCATCCTAGAATCGGGTAAAGAGCAGTTCTTC	CASILESGKEQFF	TRBV2	NA	TRBJ2-1	NA
TGTGCCAGCAGTTACGGAGGCTCTCTGAGGGGAAACACCATATATTTT	CASSYGGSLRGNTIYF	TRBV28	NA	TRBJ1-3	few
TGTGCCAGCAGCCCTACCGGGACTAGCGGGAGGGCCCTCTACAATGAGCAGTTCTTC	CASSPTGTSGRALYNEQFF	TRBV6-2/TRBV6-3	TRBD2	TRBJ2-1	once